This section outlines one T cell receptor beta chain sequence together with its context. This CDR3 comprises 16 residues. Germline CDR1 is PRHDT and CDR2 is FYEKMQ (reference sequence). V lost 7 bases and J lost 1; bases outside the gene matches: 8. The source of the sample is a study of blood T cell repertoires in COVID-19. Turning to the study itself: Samples of COVID-19 (acute and convalescent) were obtained from the United States, Italy and Spain. PBMCs, B-cell-depleted T cells, or T cells provided the cDNA or gDNA that made up the material.

Per the original data handling: Amplifying reference gene primers gave estimates of nucleated cell counts. The data were produced by immunoSEQ multiplex PCR, yet TCRdb's version contains in-frame clones alone and is incomplete. Clone size and the V and J calls come from that table; the DNA yielded D and trimming. The data contain about 200,000 clones, 80% to 90% of them singletons. V usage is TRBV13 and J usage is TRBJ2-1; the match to TRBD1 covers 9 bases. Sequenced input: peripheral blood. This TCR came from a woman in her fifties or sixties with acute or convalescent COVID-19. This CDR3 reads CASNPTGGPSYNEQFF. The DNA for the CDR3 is TGTGCCAGCAATCCAACAGGGGGCCCTTCCTACAATGAGCAGTTCTTC.